The 19 T cell receptor beta chains reported below all come from one sample, sequenced in a study of cytomegalovirus exposure and HLA in healthy donors. A multiplex PCR was run with 60 Vbeta primers and 13 Jbeta primers. Method: immunoSEQ multiplex PCR; TCRdb's copy keeps in-frame clones and lacks some. The repertoire consists of 100,000 to 150,000 clones, with approximately 84% occurring once and the leading ten covering approximately 3%. The source material was PBMCs. The source is a boy aged 2 to 9 in good health and CMV-seronegative.

V is TRBV19 and J is TRBJ2-5, with D perhaps matching TRBD2 (6 bases). Germline loops: CDR1 LNHDA, CDR2 SQIVND (reference sequence). The CDR3 is 14 residues long. V was pared by 5 bases and J by 4 bases, with 14 bases between. CDR3 protein: CASSPGTRLETQYF. DNA for the CDR3: TGTGCCAGTAGTCCCGGGACTCGCTTAGAGACCCAGTACTTC. Based on the CDR3 plus reference TRBV19 and TRBJ2-5, the full variable domain is DGGITQSPKYLFRKEGQNVTLSCEQNLNHDAMYWYRQDPGQGLRLIYYSQIVNDFQKGDIAEGYSVSREKKESFPLTVTSAQKNPTAFYLCASSPGTRLETQYFGPGTRLLVL.

The chain recombines TRBV2 with TRBJ2-1, with D maybe TRBD2 (5 bases). The CDR3 spans 15 residues. CDR1 and CDR2 from the germline V gene are SNHLY and FYNNEI. V was trimmed by 3 bases and J by 0 bases, leaving 9 bases between them. The CDR3 reads CASSDQRSSYNEQFF. CDR3 in DNA: TGTGCCAGCAGTGACCAGCGGAGCTCCTACAATGAGCAGTTCTTC.

V gene TRBV6-1 combines with J gene TRBJ1-2; 7 nucleotides line up with TRBD1. The CDR3 loop spans 15 amino acids. J gave up 0 bases and V 6 bases, and 7 bases lay outside the gene matches. Germline assignment: CDR1 MNHNS and CDR2 SASEGT. In nucleotides, the CDR3 is TGTGCCAGCAGCGCGAGACAGGGCGCTAACTATGGCTACACCTTC. Protein sequence: CASSARQGANYGYTF.

This chain links TRBV29-1 with TRBJ2-2; possibly TRBD2 for D (6 bases). This CDR3 contains 12 residues. From germline, CDR1 is SQVTM and CDR2 ANQGSEA. Trimming took off 5 bases at V and 5 bases at J, with 9 bases between the two ends. The CDR3 loop reads CSVWRETGELFF. CDR3 nucleotides: TGCAGCGTTTGGAGGGAGACCGGGGAGCTGTTTTTT.

This chain connects TRBV20-1 to TRBJ2-5; the D is unclear. With 6 bases removed from V and 3 bases from J, the gap between germline ends came to 5 bases. CDR1 and CDR2 from the germline V gene are DFQATT and SNEGSKA (reference sequence). There are 10 residues in the CDR3. The CDR3 DNA sequence: TGCAGTGCCAGGAAAGAGACCCAGTACTTC. Its translation: CSARKETQYF.

The gene calls are TRBV15 and TRBJ2-7, with 7 nucleotides matching TRBD2. The CDR3 contains 15 residues. The trim removed 0 bases at V and 0 bases at J, leaving 2 bases unmatched. Germline assignment: CDR1 LNHNV and CDR2 YYDKDF (reference sequence). The CDR3 DNA sequence: TGTGCCACCAGCAGAGATCCTAGCGGCTCCTACGAGCAGTACTTC. It encodes CATSRDPSGSYEQYF.

V usage is TRBV10-1 and J usage is TRBJ2-1, with a tentative D call TRBD2 (5 bases). Trimming removed 2 bases at V and 6 bases at J, with 5 bases between. CDR1 is WNHNN, CDR2 SYGVQD, per germline (reference sequence). The length of the CDR3 is 12 residues. The CDR3 region is CASSETSNEQFF. In nucleotides, the CDR3 is TGCGCCAGCAGTGAGACTAGCAATGAGCAGTTCTTC.

CDR3 loop: CASSVGQGEIYGYTF. The CDR3 DNA reads as TGTGCCAGCAGCGTGGGACAGGGGGAAATCTATGGCTACACCTTC. The chain combines TRBV5-4 with TRBJ1-2; TRBD1 matches at 11 bases. The CDR3 has 15 residues. V was pared by 4 bases and J by 4 bases, with 6 bases of the junction left unmatched. From germline, CDR1 is SGHNT and CDR2 YYREEE (reference sequence).

The V and J genes are TRBV9 and TRBJ1-6; D might be TRBD1 (6 bases). The germline V gene has CDR1 SGDLS and CDR2 YYNGEE. The CDR3 has 13 residues. Trimming shortened V by 3 bases and J by 7 bases, and 8 bases separated the two germline ends. Here the CDR3 reads CASSATGNSPLHF. The CDR3 coding sequence is TGTGCCAGCAGCGCCACAGGGAATTCACCCCTCCACTTT.

Comments on this clone: The sample contains more than one DNA sequence encoding this CDR3. The chain combines TRBV6-5 with TRBJ2-6; weak D call: TRBD1 (5 bases). The CDR3 is made up of 15 amino acids. Germline loops: CDR1 MNHEY, CDR2 SVGAGI. V dropped 2 bases and J dropped 0 bases, with 5 bases sitting between them. CDR3 DNA: TGTGCCAGCAGTTACAGGGGCTCTGGGGCCAACGTCCTGACTTTC. Its protein product is CASSYRGSGANVLTF.

The genes are TRBV6-4 and TRBJ2-1; 12 nucleotides agree with TRBD2. After removal of 5 bases from V and 8 bases from J, the junction contained 19 bases not matched to a gene. The CDR3 contains 19 residues. Germline V gives CDR1 MRHNA, CDR2 SNTAGT. CDR3 in amino acids: CASSPQTSGSGGYGDEQFF. In DNA, the CDR3 is TGTGCCAGCAGTCCTCAGACTAGCGGGAGTGGGGGATATGGTGATGAGCAGTTCTTC.

The chain combines TRBV6-1 with TRBJ1-4, with TRBD1 as a possible D gene (5 bases). Germline assignment: CDR1 MNHNS and CDR2 SASEGT. The V end lost 3 bases, the J end lost 2 bases, and 16 bases lay between the germline ends. This CDR3 comprises 17 residues. The CDR3 protein is CASSEPDWGDTNEKLFF. CDR3 coding DNA: TGTGCCAGCAGTGAGCCCGATTGGGGGGACACTAATGAAAAACTGTTTTTT.

V and J are TRBV6-5 and TRBJ2-5, with no clear D. Germline CDR1 reads MNHEY; CDR2 reads SVGAGI. Trimming took off 10 bases at V and 5 bases at J, with 17 bases between the two ends. This CDR3 comprises 13 residues. The CDR3 coding sequence is TGTGCCACGAGAGAAGCATTCCGGGAGACCCAGTACTTC. Translation gives CATREAFRETQYF.

The chain couples TRBV9 to TRBJ2-7, with TRBD1 identical over 10 bases. The CDR3 has 15 residues. CDR1 and CDR2 (germline): SGDLS, YYNGEE. With V trimmed by 2 bases and J by 6 bases, 8 bases remained unmatched. This chain's CDR3 is CASSVGRGQGCEQYV. The CDR3 bases are TGTGCCAGCAGCGTGGGGAGGGGACAGGGGTGCGAGCAGTACGTC.

The rearrangement uses TRBV2 and TRBJ1-2; TRBD1 matches 9 bases. V lost 2 bases to trimming and J lost 7 bases; unmatched junction nucleotides: 11. CDR3 length equals 16 residues. The germline V gene has CDR1 SNHLY and CDR2 FYNNEI. The CDR3 reads CASSEMGDREGSGYTF. The CDR3 DNA is TGTGCCAGCAGTGAAATGGGGGACAGGGAGGGTAGTGGCTACACCTTC.

The chain has TRBV25-1 and TRBJ1-3, with 9 bases aligning to TRBD1. This CDR3 comprises 17 residues. Germline loops: CDR1 MGHDK, CDR2 SYGVNS. V shed 1 base and J 0 bases; nucleotides not matched to a gene: 4. The CDR3 is CASSEWDRARSGNTIYF. In nucleotides, the CDR3 is TGTGCCAGCAGTGAATGGGACAGGGCCCGCTCTGGAAACACCATATATTTT.

On this clone: The sample holds other DNA sequences that translate to the same CDR3. The CDR3 loop reads CASSYWGDTGELFF. In DNA form, the CDR3 reads TGTGCCAGCAGTTACTGGGGGGACACCGGGGAGCTGTTTTTT. The V and J genes are TRBV6-5 and TRBJ2-2, with D perhaps matching TRBD2 (6 bases). Germline CDR1 is MNHEY and CDR2 is SVGAGI. Deletions cut 1 base from V and 3 bases from J, with 6 bases between. The CDR3 has 14 residues.

The chain carries TRBV5-4 and TRBJ1-3, with TRBD1 as a possible D gene (6 bases). This CDR3 comprises 13 residues. The ends were cut back, 7 bases at V and 4 bases at J, with 12 bases in the middle. The germline CDR1 and CDR2 sequences are SGHNT and YYREEE (reference sequence). This CDR3 is CASRPTGGNTIYF. The CDR3 coding sequence is TGTGCCAGCCGACCGACAGGAGGAAACACCATATATTTT.

The chain carries TRBV25-1 and TRBJ2-1, with 7 bases fitting TRBD2. The CDR3 covers 15 residues. Germline CDR1 is MGHDK and CDR2 is SYGVNS. Trimming removed 2 bases from V and 8 bases from J; junction bases left unmatched: 9. Written as DNA, the CDR3 is TGTGCCAGCAGTGAAGGGGCGGGAGAAGTGCATGAGCAGTTCTTC. Protein sequence: CASSEGAGEVHEQFF. Full variable domain (outside the CDR3, taken from reference TRBV25-1 and TRBJ2-1): EADIYQTPRYLVIGTGKKITLECSQTMGHDKMYWYQQDPGMELHLIHYSYGVNSTEKGDLSSESTVSRIRTEHFPLTLESARPSHTSQYLCASSEGAGEVHEQFFGPGTRLTVL.